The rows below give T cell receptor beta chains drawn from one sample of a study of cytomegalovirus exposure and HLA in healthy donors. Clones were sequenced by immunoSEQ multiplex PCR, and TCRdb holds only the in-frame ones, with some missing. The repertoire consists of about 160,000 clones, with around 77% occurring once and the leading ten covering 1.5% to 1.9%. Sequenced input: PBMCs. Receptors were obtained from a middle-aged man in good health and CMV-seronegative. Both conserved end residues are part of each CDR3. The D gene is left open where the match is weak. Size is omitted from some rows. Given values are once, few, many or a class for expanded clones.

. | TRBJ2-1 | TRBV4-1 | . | TGCGCCAGCAGCCAAGGGCTTACCCTTGTGGATGAGCAGTTCTTC | CASSQGLTLVDEQFF
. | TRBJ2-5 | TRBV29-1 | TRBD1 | TGCAGCGTTGAACCCCTGACAGGGGGGGGGCAAGAGACCCAGTACTTC | CSVEPLTGGGQETQYF
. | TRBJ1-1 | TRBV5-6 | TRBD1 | TGTGCCAGCAGCCCCAACCGACAGGGCTACACTGAAGCTTTCTTT | CASSPNRQGYTEAFF
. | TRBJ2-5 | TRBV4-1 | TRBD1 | TGCGCCAGCAGCACCCACTCGACAGGGCAGGAAGAGACCCAGTACTTC | CASSTHSTGQEETQYF
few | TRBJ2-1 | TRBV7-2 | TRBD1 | TGTGCCAGCAGTCCTAACAGGGGCTCCTACAATGAGCAGTTCTTC | CASSPNRGSYNEQFF
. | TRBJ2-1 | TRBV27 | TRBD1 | TGTGCCAGCAGTTTATCTTGGACAGGGGGCAATGAGCAGTTCTTC | CASSLSWTGGNEQFF
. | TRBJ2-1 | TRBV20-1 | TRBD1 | TGCAGTGCGTGGGACAGCGGTGAGCAGTTCTTC | CSAWDSGEQFF
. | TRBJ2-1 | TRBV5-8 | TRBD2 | TGTGCCAGCAGCTGGGGAACTAGCGGATACAATGAGCAGTTCTTC | CASSWGTSGYNEQFF
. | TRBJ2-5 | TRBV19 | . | TGTGCCAGTAGCGGGGGAACTACCAGACTGCAAGAGACCCAGTACTTC | CASSGGTTRLQETQYF
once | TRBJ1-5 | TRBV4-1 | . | TGCGCCAGCAGCCAAGCCCTTACGCGGGGTCAGCCCCAGCATTTT | CASSQALTRGQPQHF
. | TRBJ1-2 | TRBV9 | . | TGTGCCAGCAGCGCCACAGGGACGGCGAACACCTTC | CASSATGTANTF
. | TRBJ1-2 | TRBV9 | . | TGTGCCAGCAGCGTAGGCGGAGAGGGCTATGGCTACACCTTC | CASSVGGEGYGYTF
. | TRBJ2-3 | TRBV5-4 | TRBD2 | TGTGCCAGCAGCTTGGGCGGGAGCGTCTCAGATACGCAGTATTTT | CASSLGGSVSDTQYF
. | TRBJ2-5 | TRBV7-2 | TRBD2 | TGTGCCAGCAGCTACCGGGGACTAGCGGGAGGGCACGAAGAGACCCAGTACTTC | CASSYRGLAGGHEETQYF
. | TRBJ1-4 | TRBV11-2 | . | TGTGCCAGCACAATTTGGGGAGCAACTAATGAAAAACTGTTTTTT | CASTIWGATNEKLFF
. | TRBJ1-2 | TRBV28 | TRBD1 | TGTGCCAGCACAACAGCGGGACAGGGGGCGCGCGACTATGGCTACACCTTC | CASTTAGQGARDYGYTF
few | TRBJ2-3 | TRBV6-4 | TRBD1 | TGTGCCAGCAGTGTGACAGGGGGTAGCACAGATACGCAGTATTTT | CASSVTGGSTDTQYF
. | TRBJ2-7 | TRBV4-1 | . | TGCGCCAGCACCCTTACTTCCTCGGGGGCGGGAGTAAGTGAGCAGTACTTC | CASTLTSSGAGVSEQYF
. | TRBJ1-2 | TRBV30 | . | TGTGCCTGGAGTGTAAGCCGGGACTATGGCTACACCTTC | CAWSVSRDYGYTF
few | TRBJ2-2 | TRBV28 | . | TGTGCCAGCAGTCCCGGGTACACTTACACCGGGGAGCTGTTTTTT | CASSPGYTYTGELFF
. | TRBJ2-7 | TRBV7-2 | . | TGTGCCAGCACCCCGAGAAACTCCTACGAGCAGTACTTC | CASTPRNSYEQYF
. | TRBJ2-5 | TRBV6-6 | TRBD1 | TGTGCCAGCAGTAATGGACAGGGGGCTGAGACCCAGTACTTC | CASSNGQGAETQYF
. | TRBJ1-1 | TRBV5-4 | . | TGTGCCAGCAAAGAGGTTGGCGACACTGAAGCTTTCTTT | CASKEVGDTEAFF
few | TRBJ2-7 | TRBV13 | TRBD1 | TGTGCCAGCAGCTCGGTGGACCCGGGACAGGGGGAATACGAGCAGTACTTC | CASSSVDPGQGEYEQYF